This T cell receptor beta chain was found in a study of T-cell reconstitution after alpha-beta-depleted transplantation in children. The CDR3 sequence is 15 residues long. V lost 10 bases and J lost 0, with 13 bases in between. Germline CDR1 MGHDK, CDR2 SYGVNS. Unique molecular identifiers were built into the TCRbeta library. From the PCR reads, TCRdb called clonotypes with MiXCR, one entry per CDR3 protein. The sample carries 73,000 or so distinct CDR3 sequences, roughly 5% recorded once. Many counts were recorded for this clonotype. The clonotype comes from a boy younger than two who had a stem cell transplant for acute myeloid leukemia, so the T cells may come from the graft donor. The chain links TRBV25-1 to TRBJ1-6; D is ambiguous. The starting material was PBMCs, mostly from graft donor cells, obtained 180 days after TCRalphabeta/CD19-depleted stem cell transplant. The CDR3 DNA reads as TGTGCCAAGAGCTCGGCGGACTCCTATAATTCACCCCTCCACTTT. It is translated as CAKSSADSYNSPLHF. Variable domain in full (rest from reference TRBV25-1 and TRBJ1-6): EADIYQTPRYLVIGTGKKITLECSQTMGHDKMYWYQQDPGMELHLIHYSYGVNSTEKGDLSSESTVSRIRTEHFPLTLESARPSHTSQYLCAKSSADSYNSPLHFGNGTRLTVT.